The 28 T cell receptor beta chains presented below share a single source sample, sequenced in a study of control samples from healthy donors and cancer patients. The table came from immunoSEQ multiplex PCR; TCRdb's copy has only in-frame clones and leaves some out. The sample has 120,000 to 150,000 clones, 75% to 95% seen once. Sequenced sample: blood. These receptors were collected from a man younger than 30 in good health.

J is TRBJ2-1 and V is TRBV4-1; 9 positions match TRBD2. With 2 bases clipped from V and 5 bases from J, the junction kept 7 bases outside the gene matches. The CDR3 totals 16 residues. The germline gives CDR1 MGHRA, CDR2 YSYEKL. CDR3 sequence: CASSQTAGGPHNEQFF. In nucleotides, the CDR3 is TGCGCCAGCAGCCAAACGGCGGGGGGGCCCCACAATGAGCAGTTCTTC.

V gene TRBV7-2 combines with J gene TRBJ2-7, with D tentatively TRBD1 (5 bases). V lost 1 base and J lost 3, with 16 bases in between. CDR1 and CDR2 from the germline V gene are SGHTA and FQGNSA. The CDR3 runs to 16 residues. CDR3 loop: CASSLVPAGNYYEQYF. The CDR3 DNA follows: TGTGCCAGCAGCTTAGTACCGGCAGGGAATTACTACGAGCAGTACTTC.

This sequence joins TRBV3-1 (or the pseudogene TRBV3-2) and TRBJ1-5; 9 bases are shared with TRBD1. V gave up 5 bases and J gave up 2 bases; unmatched junction bases: 7. Germline CDR1 LGHDT, CDR2 YNNKEL (reference sequence). The CDR3 has 16 residues. The CDR3 protein is CASSKTGGLGNQPQHF. CDR3 DNA sequence: TGTGCCAGCAGCAAAACAGGGGGCCTGGGCAATCAGCCCCAGCATTTT.

The chain combines TRBV6-1 with TRBJ1-1; D gene uncertain. The V end was cut by 2 bases, the J end by 1 base, with 11 bases between. The CDR3 is 15 residues long. From germline, CDR1 is MNHNS and CDR2 SASEGT. CDR3 amino acids: CASSELGSGNTEAFF. The CDR3 DNA sequence: TGTGCCAGCAGTGAATTAGGGTCGGGGAACACTGAAGCTTTCTTT.

This clone was seen just once. V usage is TRBV7-9 and J usage is TRBJ2-2; D is uncertain. Germline lookup yields CDR1 SEHNR and CDR2 FQNEAQ (reference sequence). The CDR3 covers 14 residues. Deletions cut 5 bases from V and 2 bases from J, with 9 bases between. CDR3 DNA: TGTGCCAGCAGCCGGGTACTCAACACCGGGGAGCTGTTTTTT. This translates into CASSRVLNTGELFF.

This rearrangement joins TRBV6-6 to TRBJ1-2; 9 nucleotides match TRBD1. J was trimmed by 8 bases and V by 2 bases; bases with no gene match: 12. CDR1 and CDR2 from the germline V gene are MNHNY and SVGAGI (reference sequence). This CDR3 spans 16 amino acids. CDR3 in DNA: TGTGCCAGCAGTTACGCAACCGGGACAGGGTTCGGAGGCTACACCTTC. It specifies CASSYATGTGFGGYTF.

The CDR3 loop is CASSFADYGYTF. CDR3 nucleotides: TGTGCCAGCAGCTTCGCAGACTATGGCTACACCTTC. The rearrangement links TRBV5-6 to TRBJ1-2; D is unresolved. CDR3 length: 12 residues. Trimming left V 2 bases short and J 3 bases short, with 5 bases between. Germline CDR1 and CDR2: SGHDT and YYEEEE.

DNA for the CDR3: TGTGCCAGCAGCGTAGGACAGGGCTATGGCTACACCTTC. Its protein product is CASSVGQGYGYTF. This chain connects TRBV7-9 to TRBJ1-2; TRBD1 matches 8 bases. The ends lost 5 bases at V and 4 bases at J; junction bases unmatched: 3. The CDR3 spans 13 residues. The germline V gene has CDR1 SEHNR and CDR2 FQNEAQ (reference sequence).

The chain has TRBV6-2 or TRBV6-3 and TRBJ1-2; 11 bases align to TRBD1. The germline CDR1 and CDR2 sequences are MNHEY and SVGEGT. The CDR3 is 12 amino acids. Germline trimming cut 5 bases from V and 10 bases from J; bases unmatched to any gene: 3. This CDR3 is CASSGQGATYTF. The DNA for the CDR3 is TGTGCCAGCAGTGGACAGGGGGCAACCTACACCTTC.

The chain has TRBV4-3 and TRBJ1-5; 9 positions agree with TRBD1. There are 15 residues in the CDR3. Germline V gene data show CDR1 as LGHNA and CDR2 as YSLEER. The V segment lost 4 bases and the J segment 5 bases; nucleotides outside the gene matches: 6. DNA of the CDR3: TGCGCCAGCAGCCGAACAGGGGGCGGAGATCAGCCCCAGCATTTT. Amino acid sequence: CASSRTGGGDQPQHF.

This rearrangement joins TRBV4-1 to TRBJ1-6; D is uncertain. Trimming took 3 bases from V and 9 from J, leaving 3 bases between them. This CDR3 is built from 11 residues. Germline lookup yields CDR1 MGHRA and CDR2 YSYEKL. CDR3 in amino acids: CASSQGSPLHF. CDR3 DNA sequence: TGCGCCAGCAGCCAGGGTTCACCCCTCCACTTT.

The chain employs TRBV19 and TRBJ1-2; the D gene is possibly TRBD1 (5 bases). The germline V and J ends were trimmed by 4 bases and 2 bases, with 8 bases remaining between them. This CDR3 region has 13 residues. Germline V gene sequence: CDR1 LNHDA, CDR2 SQIVND (reference sequence). CDR3: CASSTWGNYGYTF. CDR3 coding DNA: TGTGCCAGTAGTACGTGGGGGAACTATGGCTACACCTTC.

This clone was observed a handful of times. The rearrangement joins TRBV7-8 to TRBJ1-6; 10 nucleotides agree with TRBD1. The CDR3 spans 15 residues. In germline, CDR1 is SGHVS, CDR2 FQNEAQ. V was pared by 1 base and J by 7 bases, with 1 base of the junction left unmatched. DNA for the CDR3: TGTGCCAGCAGCTTAGGGGGACAGGGGAATTCACCCCTCCACTTT. This codes for CASSLGGQGNSPLHF.

This clone appeared a few times. The chain links TRBV3-1 (or the pseudogene TRBV3-2) to TRBJ1-4; D ambiguous. This CDR3 is built from 16 residues. V was trimmed by 1 base and J by 5 bases, leaving 14 bases between them. From germline, CDR1 is LGHDT and CDR2 YNNKEL (reference sequence). CDR3 sequence: CASSQALVRRNEKLFF. CDR3 coding DNA: TGTGCCAGCAGCCAAGCTTTGGTCCGGCGGAATGAAAAACTGTTTTTT.

The chain uses TRBV4-1 and TRBJ2-2; 7 positions agree with TRBD2. The CDR3 is made up of 16 amino acids. Germline CDR1 MGHRA, CDR2 YSYEKL. V was clipped by 0 bases and J by 4 bases; unmatched bases: 5. The CDR3 nucleotides are TGCGCCAGCAGCCAAGATGCGGGACTATCCACCGGGGAGCTGTTTTTT. It is translated as CASSQDAGLSTGELFF.

The chain joins TRBV21-1 to TRBJ1-1. TRBV21-1 is described as a pseudogene. The CDR3 consists of 15 residues. The CDR3 here is CASSRKEELNTEAFF. CDR3 nucleotide sequence: TGTGCCAGCAGCCGTAAAGAAGAATTGAACACTGAAGCTTTCTTT.

V gene TRBV15 combines with J gene TRBJ2-7; 8 bases are a match to TRBD1. J gave up 5 bases and V 5 bases, and 11 bases lay outside the gene matches. The CDR3 covers 15 residues. Germline V CDR1 and CDR2: LNHNV, YYDKDF (reference sequence). CDR3 in amino acids: CATSELISGGHEQYF. CDR3 nucleotides: TGTGCCACCAGCGAACTAATTTCAGGGGGCCACGAGCAGTACTTC. Using reference TRBV15 and TRBJ2-7 for the parts outside the CDR3, the full variable domain is DAMVIQNPRYQVTQFGKPVTLSCSQTLNHNVMYWYQQKSSQAPKLLFHYYDKDFNNEADTPDNFQSRRPNTSFCFLDIRSPGLGDTAMYLCATSELISGGHEQYFGPGTRLTVT.

The chain links TRBV5-1 to TRBJ1-6, with no clear D. The CDR3 loop spans 13 amino acids. Trimming stripped 0 bases from V and 5 bases from J, with 3 bases between. Germline V lookup: CDR1 SGHRS, CDR2 YFSETQ. CDR3 coding DNA: TGCGCCAGCAGCTTGGGGGATAATTCACCCCTCCACTTT. It encodes CASSLGDNSPLHF.

The chain carries TRBV19 and TRBJ1-5; 10 positions agree with TRBD1. Germline V gene sequence: CDR1 LNHDA, CDR2 SQIVND (reference sequence). V was pared by 3 bases and J by 5 bases, with 4 bases of the junction left unmatched. The length of the CDR3 is 15 residues. CDR3: CASSIRTGGDQPQHF. CDR3 sequence (DNA): TGTGCCAGTAGTATCCGGACAGGGGGGGATCAGCCCCAGCATTTT.

This clone was counted a few times. The J gene is TRBJ1-2, the V gene TRBV28; 7 nucleotides match TRBD1. The CDR3 has 16 residues. The J segment lost 0 bases and the V segment lost 5 bases, leaving 9 bases of the junction unmatched. Germline V gene sequence: CDR1 MDHEN, CDR2 SYDVKM. The CDR3 DNA is TGTGCCAGCAGTCCCCATGGACAGGAAACTAACTATGGCTACACCTTC. The encoded protein is CASSPHGQETNYGYTF.

The chain carries TRBV5-1 and TRBJ2-7; 10 bases match TRBD2. Per germline, CDR1 SGHRS and CDR2 YFSETQ. V lost 4 bases and J lost 3; bases outside the gene matches: 10. CDR3 length equals 16 residues. CDR3 protein: CASSPEIAGGNYEQYF. CDR3 nucleotide sequence: TGCGCCAGCAGCCCGGAGATAGCGGGGGGAAACTACGAGCAGTACTTC. The whole variable domain, remainder taken from reference TRBV5-1 and TRBJ2-7, is KAGVTQTPRYLIKTRGQQVTLSCSPISGHRSVSWYQQTPGQGLQFLFEYFSETQRNKGNFPGRFSGRQFSNSRSEMNVSTLELGDSALYLCASSPEIAGGNYEQYFGPGTRLTVT.

V gene TRBV19 combines with J gene TRBJ1-2; D remains unclear. Between the trimmed V and J ends, which lost 7 bases and 2 bases, there was a span of 5 bases. The CDR3 is made up of 11 amino acids. Germline CDR1 is LNHDA and CDR2 is SQIVND (reference sequence). CDR3 amino acids: CASIGNYGYTF. The CDR3, as DNA: TGTGCCAGTATTGGAAACTATGGCTACACCTTC.

The rearrangement links TRBV6-1 to TRBJ2-7, with D perhaps matching TRBD2 (5 bases). Germline CDR1 MNHNS, CDR2 SASEGT. CDR3 size: 14 residues. The V end lost 1 base, the J end lost 6 bases, and 13 bases lay between the germline ends. The CDR3 DNA reads TGTGCCAGCAGTGAAGGGCCAGCCGAGGGCGAGCAGTACTTC. This codes for CASSEGPAEGEQYF.

The chain couples TRBV27 to TRBJ2-7; TRBD2 is a possible D gene (5 bases). In germline, CDR1 is MNHEY, CDR2 SMNVEV (reference sequence). This CDR3 is built from 15 residues. V was trimmed by 7 bases and J by 3 bases, leaving 19 bases between them. The CDR3 DNA follows: TGTGCCAGCAAGGCGGGTCTTGGCCGTCTCTACGAGCAGTACTTC. Encoded protein: CASKAGLGRLYEQYF.

The chain recombines TRBV4-1 with TRBJ1-2, with a tentative D call TRBD1 (6 bases). V was clipped by 2 bases and J by 2 bases, with 15 bases between them. The CDR3 sequence is 16 residues long. Per the germline V gene, CDR1 is MGHRA and CDR2 is YSYEKL. The CDR3 here is CASSQFFTQGNYGYTF. In nucleotides, the CDR3 is TGCGCCAGCAGCCAATTTTTCACGCAGGGGAACTATGGCTACACCTTC.

CDR3 region: CASSSGGVVNTGELFF. CDR3 nucleotide sequence: TGTGCCAGCAGCTCCGGAGGGGTTGTAAACACCGGGGAGCTGTTTTTT. V gene TRBV5-4 combines with J gene TRBJ2-2; the D gene is possibly TRBD2 (6 bases). CDR3 length: 16 amino acids. Germline values: CDR1 SGHNT, CDR2 YYREEE (reference sequence). Between the trimmed V and J ends, which lost 3 bases and 2 bases, there was a span of 14 bases.

This clone was observed a single time. The J gene is TRBJ2-1, the V gene TRBV11-1; D remains ambiguous. The V gene's germline CDR1 is SGHAT and CDR2 FQDESV (reference sequence). The CDR3 spans 13 residues. V was pared by 5 bases and J by 8 bases, with 13 bases between. CDR3 residues: CASSPGRIHEQFF. The CDR3 coding sequence is TGTGCCAGCAGCCCCGGCAGAATCCATGAGCAGTTCTTC.

V and J are TRBV5-1 and TRBJ1-2; 10 bases map to TRBD1. CDR1 is SGHRS and CDR2 is YFSETQ in the germline V gene. Germline trimming cut 5 bases from V and 7 bases from J; bases unmatched to any gene: 8. CDR3 size: 14 residues. DNA for the CDR3: TGCGCCAGCAGACCCGGGACAGGGGAAGCTGGCTACACCTTC. Its translation: CASRPGTGEAGYTF.